These 31 T cell receptor beta chains were all obtained from the same sample, sequenced in a study of shared clonotypes between healthy human individuals. TCRdb's table, derived via immunoSEQ multiplex PCR, lists solely in-frame clones and lacks some. The data contain about 380,000 clones, about 96% of them seen just once; the ten biggest clones take up around 0.32%. Input material: memory CD8+ T cells sorted from blood. Stated subset: CD45RO+ cells pooled with CCR7-negative TemRA cells. These TCRs come from a man aged 25 to 45 in good health.

This chain uses TRBV4-1 with TRBJ2-2, with 7 positions matching TRBD1. The V segment lost 0 bases and the J segment 5 bases; nucleotides outside the gene matches: 0. The CDR3 totals 14 residues. Germline V gene lookup returns CDR1 MGHRA and CDR2 YSYEKL. The CDR3 DNA reads TGCGCCAGCAGCCAAGAGACAGGGACCGGGGAGCTGTTTTTT. This translates into CASSQETGTGELFF.

The genes are TRBV5-1 and TRBJ1-5; no reliable D call. V was clipped by 0 bases and J by 2 bases, with 9 bases between them. This CDR3 is 15 amino acids long. Germline CDR1 and CDR2: SGHRS and YFSETQ. In DNA, the CDR3 is TGCGCCAGCAGCTTGGACCACGGCCGCAATCAGCCCCAGCATTTT. This encodes CASSLDHGRNQPQHF.

The chain uses TRBV5-8 and TRBJ2-7, with TRBD2 identical over 7 bases. CDR3 length: 16 residues. Germline lookup yields CDR1 SGHTS and CDR2 YDEGEE. The J segment lost 0 bases and the V segment lost 0 bases, leaving 6 bases of the junction unmatched. The CDR3 region is CASSLVQRGNSYEQYF. CDR3 bases: TGTGCCAGCAGCTTGGTCCAGCGGGGAAACTCCTACGAGCAGTACTTC.

The rearrangement uses TRBV7-2 and TRBJ2-7; D ambiguous. The germline CDR1 and CDR2 sequences are SGHTA and FQGNSA. With 2 bases removed from V and 13 bases from J, the gap between germline ends came to 18 bases. This CDR3 region has 13 residues. The CDR3 DNA sequence: TGTGCCAGCAGCTTAAGACTGTTGTACCCGCTCTACTTC. Translating gives CASSLRLLYPLYF.

V is TRBV6-1 and J is TRBJ2-7; 7 bases line up with TRBD1. The CDR3 is 13 amino acids. With 4 bases clipped from V and 3 bases from J, the junction kept 3 bases outside the gene matches. Germline CDR1 and CDR2: MNHNS and SASEGT. The CDR3 sequence: CASSVTGDYEQYF. DNA of the CDR3: TGTGCCAGCAGTGTCACAGGGGACTACGAGCAGTACTTC.

The chain employs TRBV10-3 and TRBJ2-7; unclear D gene. Between the trimmed V and J ends, which lost 6 bases and 2 bases, there was a span of 20 bases. The germline V gene encodes CDR1 ENHRY and CDR2 SYGVKD. CDR3 length: 16 amino acids. CDR3 DNA: TGTGCCATCAGCCAGGAATATAGCCTGCCTCCCTACGAGCAGTACTTC. It is translated as CAISQEYSLPPYEQYF.

V and J are TRBV18 and TRBJ2-7; no clear D. Germline V gene sequence: CDR1 KGHSH, CDR2 LQKENI. The CDR3 length is 14 residues. Trimming removed 3 bases at V and 2 bases at J, with 11 bases between. This CDR3 is CASSPFEPTYEQYF. CDR3 in DNA: TGTGCCAGCTCACCTTTTGAGCCAACCTACGAGCAGTACTTC.

The chain is built from TRBV7-9 and TRBJ1-2; 7 nucleotides align to TRBD1. Germline-derived CDR1 and CDR2 are SEHNR and FQNEAQ (reference sequence). The length of the CDR3 is 15 residues. The junction had 6 bases not matched to a gene; V was cut back by 4 bases and J by 1 base. The DNA of the CDR3 is TGTGCCAGCAGCTCGGGACAGTTGATTAACTATGGCTACACCTTC. It translates to CASSSGQLINYGYTF.

The V and J genes are TRBV7-9 and TRBJ2-3, with TRBD2 matching 14 bases. The CDR3 has 17 amino acids. Germline CDR1 SEHNR, CDR2 FQNEAQ (reference sequence). The V and J ends lost 2 bases and 5 bases, in that order; junction bases with no gene match: 6. CDR3 sequence: CASSLSKGLAGEDTQYF. CDR3 bases: TGTGCCAGCAGCTTAAGCAAGGGACTAGCGGGAGAAGATACGCAGTATTTT.

The chain joins TRBV10-3 to TRBJ1-2, with D perhaps matching TRBD1 (5 bases). V was trimmed by 2 bases and J by 4 bases, leaving 8 bases between them. Germline V gene sequence: CDR1 ENHRY, CDR2 SYGVKD. The CDR3 totals 13 residues. CDR3 sequence (DNA): TGTGCCATCAGTGAGACAGGAAGCTATGGCTACACCTTC. This codes for CAISETGSYGYTF.

This clone was counted a few times. As DNA, the CDR3 is TGTGCCTGGAGTGTACAGAGGCCTCTCCAAGAGACCCAGTACTTC. This sequence encodes CAWSVQRPLQETQYF. The chain has TRBV30 and TRBJ2-5; D gene ambiguous. Deletions cut 0 bases from V and 1 base from J, with 12 bases between. There are 15 residues in the CDR3. Germline assignment: CDR1 GTSNPN and CDR2 SVGIG (reference sequence).

The rearrangement joins TRBV4-1 to TRBJ2-1, with 8 bases aligning to TRBD2. V lost 3 bases and J lost 9; bases outside the gene matches: 4. CDR1 MGHRA and CDR2 YSYEKL come from the germline V gene. The CDR3 totals 13 residues. For the CDR3, the DNA is TGCGCCAGCAGCCAGCGGGAGGAGGGTGAGCAGTTCTTC. Its protein is CASSQREEGEQFF.

The chain couples TRBV6-4 to TRBJ1-5; 8 bases are shared with TRBD1. The CDR3 is made up of 18 amino acids. CDR1 MRHNA and CDR2 SNTAGT come from the germline V gene. V dropped 6 bases and J dropped 0; count of bases not matched to a gene: 13. CDR3 nucleotide sequence: TGTGCCAGCAGGGGATGGAACAGGGGGAAGTATAGCAATCAGCCCCAGCATTTT. It translates to CASRGWNRGKYSNQPQHF.

The V gene is TRBV7-2, the J gene TRBJ1-5, with D perhaps matching TRBD1 (5 bases). Germline assignment: CDR1 SGHTA and CDR2 FQGNSA. This CDR3 is 15 amino acids long. V lost 6 bases and J 6 bases, leaving 18 bases between the germline ends. The DNA for the CDR3 is TGTGCCAGCAGTCGGACTTCTCCTGGGGGTCAGCCCCAGCATTTT. As protein: CASSRTSPGGQPQHF.

The rearrangement links TRBV10-1 to TRBJ2-5; TRBD2 aligns across 13 bases. Losses at the gene ends were 7 bases for V and 0 bases for J; bases not matched to a gene: 11. There are 18 residues in the CDR3. Germline V gene data show CDR1 as WNHNN and CDR2 as SYGVQD (reference sequence). The CDR3 reads CASMTLTSGRPYQETQYF. The CDR3 DNA sequence: TGCGCCAGCATGACCTTGACTAGCGGGAGGCCCTACCAAGAGACCCAGTACTTC.

This chain connects TRBV6-5 to TRBJ1-1; the D is unclear. Per the germline V gene, CDR1 is MNHEY and CDR2 is SVGAGI. V shed 7 bases and J shed 5 bases, with 17 bases lying between them. CDR3 length: 14 residues. CDR3 region: CASIEWGGRTEAFF. The DNA for the CDR3 is TGTGCCAGCATTGAATGGGGAGGGAGGACTGAAGCTTTCTTT.

The chain has TRBV9 and TRBJ1-3, with D unclear. This CDR3 contains 15 residues. V lost 2 bases, J lost 2 bases, and 11 bases lay in between. Germline loops: CDR1 SGDLS, CDR2 YYNGEE. CDR3 sequence reads: CASSVGGSAGNTIYF. The CDR3, as DNA: TGTGCCAGCAGCGTCGGCGGGTCTGCTGGAAACACCATATATTTT.

This chain links TRBV2 with TRBJ2-1, with no clear D. The V end was cut by 6 bases, the J end by 5 bases, with 8 bases between. The CDR3 has 12 amino acids. Per germline, CDR1 SNHLY and CDR2 FYNNEI. The CDR3 nucleotides are TGTGCCAGCAGCCCCTCTAACAATGAGCAGTTCTTC. Translation gives CASSPSNNEQFF.

This chain uses TRBV7-2 with TRBJ2-3; 15 nucleotides align to TRBD2. Germline assignment: CDR1 SGHTA and CDR2 FQGNSA. The CDR3 covers 18 residues. The J segment lost 4 bases and the V segment lost 0 bases, leaving 5 bases of the junction unmatched. CDR3 in DNA: TGTGCCAGCAGCTTAGCTGGGACTAGCGGGGGGTGGGCAGATACGCAGTATTTT. It is translated as CASSLAGTSGGWADTQYF. The entire variable domain, with the rest obtained from reference TRBV7-2 and TRBJ2-3, is as follows: GAGVSQSPSNKVTEKGKDVELRCDPISGHTALYWYRQSLGQGLEFLIYFQGNSAPDKSGLPSDRFSAERTGGSVSTLTIQRTQQEDSAVYLCASSLAGTSGGWADTQYFGPGTRLTVL.

The chain carries TRBV23-1 and TRBJ2-7; a weak D match, TRBD1 (5 bases). TRBV23-1 is an open reading frame, and its role is uncertain. The V end was cut by 0 bases, the J end by 2 bases, with 26 bases between. The CDR3 loop spans 20 amino acids. The CDR3 loop is CASSQSDLTDNYYPAYEQYF. The CDR3 DNA sequence: TGCGCCAGCAGTCAATCGGATCTGACAGACAACTACTATCCGGCCTACGAGCAGTACTTC.

This chain uses TRBV6-6 with TRBJ2-3, with D perhaps being TRBD1 or TRBD2 (5 bases each). Trimming stripped 2 bases from V and 2 bases from J, with 14 bases between. This CDR3 region has 16 residues. Germline V gives CDR1 MNHNY, CDR2 SVGAGI (reference sequence). CDR3 amino acids: CASSYGRDGPTDTQYF. The DNA of the CDR3 is TGTGCCAGCAGTTACGGACGGGACGGCCCCACAGATACGCAGTATTTT.

This chain links TRBV6-5 with TRBJ2-7; 8 nucleotides agree with TRBD2. Germline CDR1 MNHEY, CDR2 SVGAGI. CDR3 size: 15 residues. Unmatched junction bases numbered 13, after V lost 6 bases and J lost 6 bases. CDR3 protein: CASRPESGSMVEQYF. Written as DNA, the CDR3 is TGTGCCAGCAGACCCGAGAGCGGGAGCATGGTCGAGCAGTACTTC.

The gene calls are TRBV5-4 and TRBJ2-3; 8 nucleotides line up with TRBD2. After removal of 4 bases from V and 0 bases from J, the junction contained 4 bases not matched to a gene. Germline V gene sequence: CDR1 SGHNT, CDR2 YYREEE (reference sequence). This CDR3 is 15 amino acids long. The CDR3 spells CASSRTSQSTDTQYF. Here the CDR3 DNA reads TGTGCCAGCAGCAGGACTAGCCAAAGCACAGATACGCAGTATTTT.

As regards this clone: At the DNA level, this CDR3 is encoded by other sequences in the same sample as well. The rearrangement links TRBV6-5 to TRBJ1-2; 9 nucleotides agree with TRBD1. Unmatched junction bases numbered 2, after V lost 0 bases and J lost 3 bases. The CDR3 covers 15 residues. Germline CDR1 reads MNHEY; CDR2 reads SVGAGI. The CDR3 sequence is CASSYSTGGDYGYTF. CDR3 in DNA: TGTGCCAGCAGTTACTCGACAGGGGGTGACTATGGCTACACCTTC.

V usage is TRBV30 and J usage is TRBJ2-3, with unresolved D. CDR1 GTSNPN and CDR2 SVGIG come from the germline V gene (reference sequence). The CDR3 has 11 amino acids. Trimming shortened V by 3 bases and J by 5 bases, and 6 bases separated the two germline ends. CDR3 DNA: TGTGCCTGGAGCAATAGAGATACGCAGTATTTT. As protein: CAWSNRDTQYF.

This clone came up once. The chain recombines TRBV29-1 with TRBJ1-1, with D perhaps matching TRBD1 (5 bases). The CDR3 sequence is 12 residues long. Germline-derived CDR1 and CDR2 are SQVTM and ANQGSEA. V lost 6 bases and J 7 bases, leaving 15 bases between the germline ends. CDR3 protein: CSVGDQGLEAFF. CDR3 coding DNA: TGCAGCGTGGGAGATCAGGGACTTGAAGCTTTCTTT.

The rearrangement links TRBV19 to TRBJ2-1, with 14 bases aligning to TRBD2. This CDR3 has 17 residues. J lost 0 bases, V lost 10 bases, and 8 bases had no gene match. CDR1 is LNHDA, CDR2 SQIVND, per germline (reference sequence). In nucleotides, the CDR3 is TGTGCCACGGGACTAGCGGGGGCGCCCAGCTCCTACAATGAGCAGTTCTTC. Translated, it gives CATGLAGAPSSYNEQFF. Full variable domain (remainder filled in from reference TRBV19 and TRBJ2-1): DGGITQSPKYLFRKEGQNVTLSCEQNLNHDAMYWYRQDPGQGLRLIYYSQIVNDFQKGDIAEGYSVSREKKESFPLTVTSAQKNPTAFYLCATGLAGAPSSYNEQFFGPGTRLTVL.

A word on this clone: Because the CDR3's place on the DNA is in doubt, the DNA is left out and the CDR3 is given as listed by TCRdb. This chain connects TRBV27 to TRBJ2-7; the listed D gene, TRBD1, was not tested against the DNA. 14 amino acids form the CDR3, both terminal residues included. Per germline, CDR1 MNHEY and CDR2 SMNVEV (reference sequence). The CDR3 protein is CASSFLAGTYEQYF.

The V call is TRBV7-3, the J call TRBJ1-1; possible D gene TRBD1, 6 bases. Germline CDR1 and CDR2: SGHTA and FQGTGA. V was cut by 3 bases and J by 3 bases, with 8 bases left in between. The CDR3 spans 13 residues. The CDR3 DNA follows: TGTGCCAGCAGCTTGAGGGGGGACACTGAAGCTTTCTTT. Amino acid sequence: CASSLRGDTEAFF.

J is TRBJ2-7 and V is TRBV11-2; no reliable D call. The ends were cut back, 3 bases at V and 0 bases at J, with 6 bases in the middle. Germline CDR1 SGHAT, CDR2 FQNNGV. The CDR3 is 13 amino acids. The CDR3 bases are TGTGCCAGCAGCTTGGCCATCTCCTACGAGCAGTACTTC. Translation gives CASSLAISYEQYF.

This clone was counted a single time. The rearrangement uses TRBV18 and TRBJ1-1; D possibly corresponds to TRBD1 (6 bases). This CDR3 is 13 amino acids long. Looked up from germline, CDR1 is KGHSH and CDR2 is LQKENI. The ends were cut back, 3 bases at V and 6 bases at J, with 11 bases in the middle. The CDR3 loop is CASSPFWGPEAFF. The CDR3 coding sequence is TGTGCCAGCTCACCTTTTTGGGGGCCTGAAGCTTTCTTT.